The 9 T cell receptor beta chains below all came from one sample that was sequenced in a study of tumor and adjacent non-tumor tissue in lung cancer (dated by TCRdb to the late 2010s). The protocol used for the library was multiplex PCR. The sequencing machine was an Illumina HiSeq 2500. TCRbeta libraries were constructed through three rounds of nested PCR with primers (Table S4) according to protocols modified from ARM-PCR. TCRdb reanalyzed the raw reads on its own, using fastp at Q25 for trimming and MiXCR for clone calling, and kept in-frame beta chains. For every CDR3 protein sequence, its rows merge into one entry that carries the most common genes and DNA. This sample holds 60,000 to 90,000 distinct CDR3 sequences; around 77% were observed only once. The top ten clones comprise around 12% of the sample. RNA was isolated from bulk, unsorted tissue, and RNA quality was assessed with a NanoDrop ND-1000 and an Agilent 2100.

Sample: lung tumor tissue. These receptors came from a woman between 50 and 59 years old with non-small cell lung cancer.

To note about this clonotype: The conserved phenylalanine or tryptophan normally closing the CDR3 is absent here, so this likely arose from a read error. The limits of the CDR3 on the DNA are not certain, so only TCRdb's listed CDR3 is given. V and J are TRBV6-1 and TRBJ1-5; TRBD1, the table's D call, lacks a check against the DNA. The CDR3 region is 16 residues in length, termini included. Germline-derived CDR1 and CDR2 are MNHNS and SASEGT. CDR3 sequence reads: CASSHLLTGNNQPKHC.

In this sample, this clonotype turned up many times. The V call is TRBV12-3 or TRBV12-4, the J call TRBJ1-1, with D hard to call. This CDR3 has 13 residues. V lost 4 bases and J 0 bases, leaving 6 bases between the germline ends. This CDR3 reads CASSSRMNTEAFF. As DNA, the CDR3 is TGTGCCAGCAGTTCCCGAATGAACACTGAAGCTTTCTTT.

This clonotype has just one count. Because the CDR3 is missing its conserved closing phenylalanine or tryptophan, this is likely a read error. The CDR3 here is CASWATGANVLTL. Written as DNA, the CDR3 is TGTGCCAGCTGGGCAACCGGGGCCAACGTCCTGACTCTC. The rearrangement joins TRBV6-5 to TRBJ2-6; D unresolved. CDR1 MNHEY and CDR2 SVGAGI come from the germline V gene. The CDR3 spans 13 residues. The V and J ends lost 8 bases and 4 bases respectively, with 9 bases between them.

To note about this clonotype: An end of the junction differs from the germline gene, which may be a read error. The gene calls are TRBV15 and TRBJ2-7; 7 bases map to TRBD1. The CDR3 contains 15 residues. The germline V gene has CDR1 LNHNV and CDR2 YYDKDF (reference sequence). CDR3 bases: TGTGCCACCAGCAGCTCCTTAGGGGGCAGAGGCGAGCAGTATTTC. Amino acid sequence: CATSSSLGGRGEQYF.

This clonotype was seen a few times. Here the CDR3 DNA reads TGCAGTGCTAGACCCCAGGACAGGTTTAACTATGGCTACACCTTC. As protein: CSARPQDRFNYGYTF. The gene calls are TRBV20-1 and TRBJ1-2; 7 positions agree with TRBD1. This CDR3 comprises 15 residues. J was trimmed by 1 base and V by 2 bases; bases with no gene match: 7. Germline V gene data show CDR1 as DFQATT and CDR2 as SNEGSKA (reference sequence).

Details on this clonotype: At one of its ends the junction is not consistent with the germline gene, which may arise from a read error. The V and J genes are TRBV5-4 and TRBJ1-2, with no clear D. The CDR3 runs to 13 residues. Germline V lookup: CDR1 SGHNT, CDR2 YYREEE (reference sequence). The CDR3 DNA reads as TGTGCCGGCAGGCCTGGTACAATCTATGGCTACACCTTC. This translates into CAGRPGTIYGYTF.

Details on this clonotype: Germline and junction disagree at one end, which may indicate a read error. This rearrangement joins TRBV4-2 to TRBJ2-5, with D perhaps matching TRBD1 or TRBD2 (6 bases each). Per the germline V gene, CDR1 is LGHNA and CDR2 is YNFKEQ. CDR3 length equals 15 residues. The CDR3 reads CACSQGLGGGETQYF. CDR3 DNA sequence: TGTGCCTGCAGCCAAGGCTTAGGAGGGGGAGAGACCCAGTATTTC.

A single count supports this clonotype. A read error may explain this, as a much larger clone is one base away. The J gene is TRBJ2-2, the V gene TRBV5-1; D uncertain. Trimming shortened V by 8 bases and J by 11 bases, and 22 bases separated the two germline ends. CDR1 SGHRS and CDR2 YFSETQ come from the germline V gene. CDR3 size: 14 residues. As DNA, the CDR3 is TGCGCCAGGAGCCTCCGACCCTTAGTCGGAGAGCTGTTTTTT. The encoded protein is CARSLRPLVGELFF.

A note on this clonotype: In this CDR3 the conserved last residue, phenylalanine or tryptophan, is missing, so a read error is likely. The chain couples TRBV6-1 to TRBJ2-7; D might be TRBD2 (7 bases). The CDR3 length is 16 residues. Trimming shortened V by 3 bases and J by 1 base, and 16 bases separated the two germline ends. Germline V CDR1 and CDR2: MNHNS, SASEGT. The DNA of the CDR3 is TGTGCCAGCAGTGATGATGGGAGGGGGGGATCCTACGAGCAGTACTCC. Its protein is CASSDDGRGGSYEQYS.